Below are 11 T cell receptor beta chains sequenced from a single sample in a study of post-analysis software for immune sequencing data. Each TCR beta cDNA library carried unique molecular identifiers. One entry per CDR3 protein, called by TCRdb with MiXCR from the PCR reads. The sample records about 160,000 distinct CDR3 sequences, about 36% being singletons. Specimen: blood, collected after autologous hematopoietic stem cell transplantation. These receptors all come from a girl aged 5-17 years with multiple sclerosis.

The chain joins TRBV6-1 to TRBJ2-7; TRBD2 might be the D (5 bases). The DNA end is a closer match to TRBJ2-5, so the J assignment may be wrong. The CDR3 is 15 amino acids. Germline V gene sequence: CDR1 MNHNS, CDR2 SASEGT. The CDR3 here is CASSELPIEGETQYF. CDR3 nucleotide sequence: TGTGCCAGCAGTGAACTACCGATCGAGGGAGAGACCCAGTACTTC.

The gene calls are TRBV20-1 and TRBJ2-3, with unresolved D. Trimming pared 4 bases from V and 2 bases from J, leaving 13 bases between. Germline V CDR1 and CDR2: DFQATT, SNEGSKA (reference sequence). The CDR3 runs 14 residues. The CDR3, as DNA: TGCAGTGCTAATCAGGCCTTGCACACAGATACGCAGTATTTT. This codes for CSANQALHTDTQYF.

This clonotype has only a few counts. The chain is built from TRBV7-2 and TRBJ1-1; 7 nucleotides match TRBD1. CDR3 length equals 18 residues. Germline V gene sequence: CDR1 SGHTA, CDR2 FQGNSA. V lost 1 base, J lost 1 base, and 12 bases stayed unmatched. CDR3 DNA: TGTGCCAGCAGCTTAGGACAGGGCCACCTATTGTCGAACACTGAAGCTTTCTTT. This gives the protein CASSLGQGHLLSNTEAFF.

The chain links TRBV5-1 to TRBJ2-1; 9 bases map to TRBD2. CDR3 length: 16 residues. CDR1 is SGHRS, CDR2 YFSETQ, per germline. V was clipped by 4 bases and J by 9 bases; unmatched bases: 14. This CDR3 is CASSQSSSGTVGEQFF. In nucleotides, the CDR3 is TGCGCCAGCAGCCAGAGCTCTAGCGGGACTGTCGGTGAGCAGTTCTTC.

The chain joins TRBV20-1 to TRBJ2-5, with D possibly being TRBD2 (6 bases). Germline-derived CDR1 and CDR2 are DFQATT and SNEGSKA (reference sequence). The CDR3 is 14 residues long. V was shortened by 6 bases and J by 5 bases, with 19 bases between the two germline ends. CDR3 sequence: CSAPISGLRETQYF. CDR3 bases: TGCAGTGCGCCGATAAGCGGGTTACGGGAGACCCAGTACTTC.

This clonotype appeared a few times. This may stem from a read error, because a much larger clone lies one nucleotide away. This chain uses TRBV20-1 with TRBJ2-5, with D possibly being TRBD1 (6 bases). V lost 0 bases and J lost 5, with 10 bases in between. The germline V gene has CDR1 DFQATT and CDR2 SNEGSKA (reference sequence). The length of the CDR3 is 13 residues. CDR3 coding DNA: TGCAGTGCTAGAGAGGCAGGGGTTGAGACCCAGTACTTC. It is translated as CSAREAGVETQYF.

This clonotype was counted a few times. The genes are TRBV6-5 and TRBJ1-2; 9 positions match TRBD1. The CDR3 loop spans 13 amino acids. CDR1 is MNHEY and CDR2 is SVGAGI in the germline V gene. The junction had 8 bases not matched to a gene; V was cut back by 7 bases and J by 8 bases. This CDR3 reads CASIPGQGRGYTF. The CDR3 DNA follows: TGTGCCAGCATTCCGGGACAGGGTCGGGGCTACACCTTC.

The chain combines TRBV7-2 with TRBJ2-7; no definite D call. Germline V CDR1 and CDR2: SGHTA, FQGNSA. Trimming took off 5 bases at V and 7 bases at J, with 12 bases between the two ends. The CDR3 runs to 12 residues. CDR3 in DNA: TGTGCCAGCAGCCCCACCTCCCAGGAGCAGTACTTC. This translates into CASSPTSQEQYF.

The chain uses TRBV20-1 and TRBJ1-1; 7 bases match TRBD1. The CDR3 is 14 amino acids. CDR1 and CDR2 (germline): DFQATT, SNEGSKA (reference sequence). Trimming cost V 3 bases and J 2 bases; bases outside gene matches: 6. This chain's CDR3 is CSARYRGGNTEAFF. In DNA, the CDR3 is TGCAGTGCTAGGTACAGGGGAGGAAACACTGAAGCTTTCTTT.

The CDR3 nucleotides read TGTGCCAGCTCCAGGGGTAGGATCCCTGAAGCTTTCTTT. Residues: CASSRGRIPEAFF. V usage is TRBV5-4 and J usage is TRBJ1-1, with a tentative D call TRBD1 (6 bases). Trimming removed 7 bases from V and 6 bases from J, with 16 bases in between. Germline V CDR1 and CDR2: SGHNT, YYREEE (reference sequence). The CDR3 contains 13 residues.

The CDR3 coding sequence is TGCGCCAGCAGCTGGGGACAGGGGAAGGATGAAAAACTGTTTTTT. Its protein product is CASSWGQGKDEKLFF. V and J are TRBV5-1 and TRBJ1-4; 10 bases are shared with TRBD1. The germline CDR1 and CDR2 sequences are SGHRS and YFSETQ. Germline trimming cut 3 bases from V and 6 bases from J; bases unmatched to any gene: 5. The CDR3 has 15 amino acids. Based on the CDR3 plus reference TRBV5-1 and TRBJ1-4, the full variable domain is KAGVTQTPRYLIKTRGQQVTLSCSPISGHRSVSWYQQTPGQGLQFLFEYFSETQRNKGNFPGRFSGRQFSNSRSEMNVSTLELGDSALYLCASSWGQGKDEKLFFGSGTQLSVL.